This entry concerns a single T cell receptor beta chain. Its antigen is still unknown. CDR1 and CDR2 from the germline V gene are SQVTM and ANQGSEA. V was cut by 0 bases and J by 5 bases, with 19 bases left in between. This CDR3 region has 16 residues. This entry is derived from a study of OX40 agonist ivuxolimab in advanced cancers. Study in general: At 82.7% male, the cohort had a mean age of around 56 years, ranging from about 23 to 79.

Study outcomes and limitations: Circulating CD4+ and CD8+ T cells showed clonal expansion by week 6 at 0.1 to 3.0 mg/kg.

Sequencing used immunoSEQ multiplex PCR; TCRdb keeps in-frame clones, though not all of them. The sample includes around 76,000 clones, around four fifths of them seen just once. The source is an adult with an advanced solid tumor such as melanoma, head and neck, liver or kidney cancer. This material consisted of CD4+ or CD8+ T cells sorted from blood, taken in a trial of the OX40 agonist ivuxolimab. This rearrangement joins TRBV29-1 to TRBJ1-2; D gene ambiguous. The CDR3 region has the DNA TGCAGCGTTGAAGATTGGGCCCGGACGTACTCGTATGGCTACACCTTC. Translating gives CSVEDWARTYSYGYTF.